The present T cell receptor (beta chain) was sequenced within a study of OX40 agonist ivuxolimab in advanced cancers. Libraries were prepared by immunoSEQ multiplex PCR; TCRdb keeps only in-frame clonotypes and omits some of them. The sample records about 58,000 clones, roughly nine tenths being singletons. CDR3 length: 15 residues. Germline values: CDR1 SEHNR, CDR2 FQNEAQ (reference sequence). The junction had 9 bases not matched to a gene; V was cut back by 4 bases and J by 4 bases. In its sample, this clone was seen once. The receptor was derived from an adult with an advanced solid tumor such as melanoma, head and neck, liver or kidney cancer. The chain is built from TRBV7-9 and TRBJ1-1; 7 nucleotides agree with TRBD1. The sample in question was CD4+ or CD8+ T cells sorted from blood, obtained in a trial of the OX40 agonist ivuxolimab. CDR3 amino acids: CASSSLRQGRTEAFF. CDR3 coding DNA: TGTGCCAGCAGCTCCCTTCGACAGGGTCGCACTGAAGCTTTCTTT.